Presented here are 11 T cell receptor beta chains from one specimen sequenced in a study of shared clonotypes between healthy human individuals. Profiled with immunoSEQ multiplex PCR; TCRdb holds only in-frame clones, not every one. The sample has 2 million to 2.5 million clones, around 95% seen once. The sequencing input was naive CD4+ T cells sorted from blood. Subset indicated: CD45RA+ positively selected. These TCRs come from a man aged 18 to 29 in good health.

The V gene is TRBV9, the J gene TRBJ2-3; TRBD2 agrees at 10 bases. In germline, CDR1 is SGDLS, CDR2 YYNGEE. The CDR3 covers 19 residues. Trimming at V came to 0 bases and at J to 4 bases, leaving 14 bases not matched to a gene. In nucleotides, the CDR3 is TGTGCCAGCAGCGTAGAGGTTGGGAGCGGGGGGGCTCTGGCAGATACGCAGTATTTT. Translation: CASSVEVGSGGALADTQYF.

In regard to this clone: The same CDR3 arises from other DNA sequences in this sample as well. The V call is TRBV5-1, the J call TRBJ2-5, with 11 bases lining up with TRBD2. V dropped 2 bases and J dropped 2; count of bases not matched to a gene: 2. The CDR3 is made up of 15 amino acids. Germline loops: CDR1 SGHRS, CDR2 YFSETQ. CDR3: CASSLGTSGQETQYF. The CDR3 region has the DNA TGCGCCAGCAGCTTAGGGACTAGCGGACAAGAGACCCAGTACTTC.

The CDR3 DNA follows: TGTGCCAGCAGTCCCCCCCCGACCCGTGGTCAGCCCCAGCATTTT. Amino acid sequence: CASSPPPTRGQPQHF. This sequence joins TRBV6-5 and TRBJ1-5; D not certain. V lost 5 bases to trimming and J lost 6 bases, with 17 bases between them. Germline assignment: CDR1 MNHEY and CDR2 SVGAGI. The CDR3 consists of 15 residues.

The J gene is TRBJ2-4, the V gene TRBV10-2; tentative D call: TRBD2 (6 bases). The CDR3 spans 13 residues. The V gene's germline CDR1 is WSHSY and CDR2 SAAADI. V lost 0 bases to trimming and J lost 9 bases, with 9 bases between them. The CDR3 DNA reads as TGCGCCAGCAGTGAGTCGACTAGGGCCATTCAGTACTTC. Residues: CASSESTRAIQYF.

The chain carries TRBV7-9 and TRBJ1-5; TRBD1 agrees at 8 bases. J gave up 6 bases and V 5 bases, and 9 bases lay outside the gene matches. CDR3 length equals 15 residues. Germline V gene lookup returns CDR1 SEHNR and CDR2 FQNEAQ (reference sequence). CDR3 coding DNA: TGTGCCAGCAGCCCTACCGGGACAGGTAGTCAGCCCCAGCATTTT. Amino acid sequence: CASSPTGTGSQPQHF.

This rearrangement joins TRBV2 to TRBJ2-5, with a tentative D call TRBD2 (6 bases). There are 15 residues in the CDR3. Germline assignment: CDR1 SNHLY and CDR2 FYNNEI. Trimming took 7 bases from V and 4 from J, leaving 19 bases between them. In DNA, the CDR3 is TGTGCCAGCACGTTAGAGAGCGGGCCCGTAGAGACCCAGTACTTC. Translated, it gives CASTLESGPVETQYF.

The chain employs TRBV6-6 and TRBJ1-5, with unresolved D. Trimming pared 2 bases from V and 6 bases from J, leaving 5 bases between. Germline loops: CDR1 MNHNY, CDR2 SVGAGI (reference sequence). The CDR3 is 12 amino acids. CDR3 loop: CASSYGSQPQHF. The CDR3 DNA reads as TGTGCCAGCAGTTACGGAAGTCAGCCCCAGCATTTT.

The table lists this clone with a count of one. DNA for the CDR3: TGTGCCAGCAGTGGTCTAACAACTACTTTGGGGCCGTATACGCAGTATTTT. Translating gives CASSGLTTTLGPYTQYF. The chain joins TRBV6-1 to TRBJ2-3, with D maybe TRBD1 (5 bases). The ends were cut back, 4 bases at V and 7 bases at J, with 24 bases in the middle. In germline, CDR1 is MNHNS, CDR2 SASEGT. The CDR3 length is 17 residues.

The chain combines TRBV2 with TRBJ2-1; D remains unclear. The germline V gene encodes CDR1 SNHLY and CDR2 FYNNEI. CDR3 length: 13 amino acids. Trimming pared 8 bases from V and 4 bases from J, leaving 12 bases between. In DNA form, the CDR3 reads TGTGCCAGCCAACCAGCCGAGTACAATGAGCAGTTCTTC. Amino acid sequence: CASQPAEYNEQFF.

The chain is built from TRBV5-1 and TRBJ2-7, with 7 bases identical to TRBD1. The germline V gene has CDR1 SGHRS and CDR2 YFSETQ. V lost 5 bases to trimming and J lost 0 bases; unmatched junction nucleotides: 5. The CDR3 consists of 14 residues. CDR3 residues: CASRSQGTSYEQYF. DNA for the CDR3: TGCGCCAGCAGGTCACAGGGGACCTCCTACGAGCAGTACTTC.

The genes are TRBV18 and TRBJ2-1, with a possible D match to TRBD1 (6 bases). V lost 6 bases and J lost 7, with 16 bases in between. CDR1 KGHSH and CDR2 LQKENI come from the germline V gene. The CDR3 loop spans 14 amino acids. The CDR3 sequence: CASSIQTGSNEQFF. As DNA, the CDR3 is TGTGCCAGCTCTATCCAGACAGGATCAAATGAGCAGTTCTTC.